The clone carrying this T cell receptor beta chain was seen ten or more times. Its antigen is unidentified. The CDR3 extends over 13 amino acids. CDR1 LNHNV and CDR2 YYDKDF come from the germline V gene (reference sequence). V lost 3 bases, J lost 6 bases, and 0 bases stayed unmatched. TCRdb fed the reads into MiXCR, producing one record per CDR3 protein. The sample has 500,000 to 600,000 distinct CDR3 sequences, 16% seen once; the top ten hold approximately 24%. The sample originates from a study of T cell repertoires in cytomegalovirus infection. Study-wide background: The public TCR beta signatures pointed to both CMV infection and matching HLA type. Study-wide results and caveats: Summed public TCR beta family frequency identified CMV carriers bearing the relevant HLA.

The rearrangement uses TRBV15 and TRBJ2-1; TRBD1 matches at 9 bases. The sequence came from a human donor in good health (CMV status not recorded). Some clones in this sample may be carry-over from other donors' samples. The specimen sequenced was CD8+ T cells from PBMCs. CDR3 DNA sequence: TGTGCCACCAGCAGGACAGGGGGCAATGAGCAGTTCTTC. Translating it yields CATSRTGGNEQFF.